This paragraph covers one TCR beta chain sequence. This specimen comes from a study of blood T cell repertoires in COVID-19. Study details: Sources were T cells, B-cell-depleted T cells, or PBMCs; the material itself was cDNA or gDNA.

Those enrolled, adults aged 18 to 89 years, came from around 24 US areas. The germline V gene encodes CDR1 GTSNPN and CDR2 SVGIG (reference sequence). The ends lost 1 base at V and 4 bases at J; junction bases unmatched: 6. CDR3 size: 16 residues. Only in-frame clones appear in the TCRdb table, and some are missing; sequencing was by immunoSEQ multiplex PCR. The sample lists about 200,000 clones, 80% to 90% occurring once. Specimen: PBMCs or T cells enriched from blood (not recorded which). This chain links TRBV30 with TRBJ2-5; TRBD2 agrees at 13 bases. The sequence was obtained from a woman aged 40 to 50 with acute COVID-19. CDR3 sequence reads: CAWSEGWTSGRETQYF. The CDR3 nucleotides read TGTGCCTGGAGTGAGGGTTGGACTAGCGGGAGAGAGACCCAGTACTTC.